The 19 T cell receptor beta chains listed next were all sequenced from one sample in a study of blood T cell repertoires in COVID-19. Only in-frame clones appear in the TCRdb table, and some are missing; sequencing was by immunoSEQ multiplex PCR. The table includes 88,000 or so clones, 65% to 90% detected once. Sequencing used peripheral blood. The receptors stem from a man aged 55 to 70 with acute or convalescent COVID-19.

The chain uses TRBV7-2 and TRBJ1-6; 7 bases match TRBD1. Looked up from germline, CDR1 is SGHTA and CDR2 is FQGNSA. The CDR3 is 15 residues long. Trimming took 5 bases from V and 7 from J; bases not matched to a gene: 8. The CDR3 nucleotides are TGTGCCAGCAGCGCCAGACAGGGCGGCAATTCACCCCTCCACTTT. Translated: CASSARQGGNSPLHF.

The rearrangement joins TRBV14 to TRBJ2-2; the D gene is possibly TRBD1 (5 bases). V was trimmed by 3 bases and J by 1 base, leaving 9 bases between them. CDR1 and CDR2 from the germline V gene are SGHDN and FVKESK. This CDR3 has 15 residues. CDR3 sequence: CASSQWTRNTGELFF. CDR3 sequence (DNA): TGTGCCAGCAGCCAGTGGACAAGGAACACCGGGGAGCTGTTTTTT.

The gene calls are TRBV29-1 and TRBJ1-2; D gene ambiguous. Trimming took off 1 base at V and 1 base at J, with 4 bases between the two ends. The germline gives CDR1 SQVTM, CDR2 ANQGSEA. The CDR3 is 12 amino acids. The CDR3 region is CSVEALNYGYTF. The DNA for the CDR3 is TGCAGCGTTGAAGCCCTTAACTATGGCTACACCTTC.

Turning to this clone: The same CDR3 arises from other DNA sequences in this sample as well. The rearrangement uses TRBV18 and TRBJ2-3; 11 bases line up with TRBD2. This CDR3 is 15 amino acids long. CDR1 and CDR2 from the germline V gene are KGHSH and LQKENI. The ends lost 6 bases at V and 1 base at J; junction bases unmatched: 3. The CDR3 DNA follows: TGTGCCAGCTCGCCGGGACTAGCGGGCACAGATACGCAGTATTTT. This encodes CASSPGLAGTDTQYF.

The chain uses TRBV9 and TRBJ2-3, with TRBD1 as a possible D gene (5 bases). Germline V gene sequence: CDR1 SGDLS, CDR2 YYNGEE. This CDR3 has 18 amino acids. Trimming shortened V by 0 bases and J by 6 bases, and 23 bases separated the two germline ends. The CDR3 loop reads CASSVAGSNSLSADTQYF. The CDR3 DNA follows: TGTGCCAGCAGCGTAGCAGGGTCCAACAGTTTGTCCGCGGATACGCAGTATTTT. Full variable domain (rest looked up from reference TRBV9 and TRBJ2-3): DSGVTQTPKHLITATGQRVTLRCSPRSGDLSVYWYQQSLDQGLQFLIQYYNGEERAKGNILERFSAQQFPDLHSELNLSSLELGDSALYFCASSVAGSNSLSADTQYFGPGTRLTVL.

CDR3 in amino acids: CASSLTRGPGANVLTF. CDR3 bases: TGTGCCAGCAGCTTAACGCGGGGGCCTGGGGCCAACGTCCTGACTTTC. V usage is TRBV7-3 and J usage is TRBJ2-6; D is perhaps TRBD2 (7 bases). Per germline, CDR1 SGHTA and CDR2 FQGTGA. V lost 0 bases and J lost 2, with 8 bases in between. The CDR3 runs 16 residues. Based on the CDR3 plus reference TRBV7-3 and TRBJ2-6, the full variable domain is GAGVSQTPSNKVTEKGKYVELRCDPISGHTALYWYRQSLGQGPEFLIYFQGTGAADDSGLPNDRFFAVRPEGSVSTLKIQRTERGDSAVYLCASSLTRGPGANVLTFGAGSRLTVL.

This CDR3 is CASSYRGPRWTEAFF. CDR3 bases: TGTGCCAGCAGTTACAGGGGCCCCAGGTGGACTGAAGCTTTCTTT. The rearrangement links TRBV6-2 or TRBV6-3 to TRBJ1-1, with TRBD1 as a possible D gene (5 bases). The germline CDR1 and CDR2 sequences are MNHEY and SVGEGT. This CDR3 is 15 amino acids long. V was trimmed by 2 bases and J by 5 bases, leaving 15 bases between them.

The chain is built from TRBV7-2 and TRBJ2-1; 14 bases agree with TRBD2. This CDR3 comprises 15 residues. V dropped 5 bases and J dropped 7; count of bases not matched to a gene: 4. CDR1 is SGHTA, CDR2 FQGNSA, per germline. The CDR3 region has the DNA TGTGCCAGCAGCGCCGGACTAGCGGGGGGTAATGAGCAGTTCTTC. This codes for CASSAGLAGGNEQFF.

The V and J genes are TRBV29-1 and TRBJ1-2; 11 bases agree with TRBD1. The trim removed 6 bases at V and 8 bases at J, leaving 8 bases unmatched. The germline V gene has CDR1 SQVTM and CDR2 ANQGSEA. This CDR3 region has 13 residues. CDR3 sequence reads: CSVDTDRGQGYTF. CDR3 DNA: TGCAGCGTAGACACGGACAGGGGGCAAGGCTACACCTTC.

This chain uses TRBV5-5 with TRBJ1-1, with a possible D match to TRBD1 (6 bases). The CDR3 extends over 13 amino acids. The V end was cut by 4 bases, the J end by 6 bases, with 13 bases between. Per germline, CDR1 SGHKS and CDR2 YYEKEE (reference sequence). The CDR3 sequence is CASSPVRGAEAFF. In nucleotides, the CDR3 is TGTGCCAGCAGCCCAGTCAGGGGCGCTGAAGCTTTCTTT.

This chain connects TRBV7-2 to TRBJ1-6, with 8 nucleotides matching TRBD1. The CDR3 loop spans 16 amino acids. Germline V gene lookup returns CDR1 SGHTA and CDR2 FQGNSA. With V trimmed by 1 base and J by 5 bases, 4 bases remained unmatched. CDR3 coding DNA: TGTGCCAGCAGCTTAGTGACAGGGGCAGATAATTCACCCCTCCACTTT. Its protein is CASSLVTGADNSPLHF.

The chain links TRBV20-1 to TRBJ2-7, with TRBD2 matching over 10 bases. The CDR3 length is 14 residues. Trimming removed 3 bases from V and 7 bases from J; junction bases left unmatched: 9. CDR1 DFQATT and CDR2 SNEGSKA come from the germline V gene (reference sequence). Here the CDR3 DNA reads TGCAGTGCTAGTCTAGCGGGAGTATATCGGGAGCAGTACTTC. Its translation is CSASLAGVYREQYF.

This sequence joins TRBV6-5 and TRBJ2-1; possible D gene TRBD2, 6 bases. The germline V gene encodes CDR1 MNHEY and CDR2 SVGAGI. This CDR3 comprises 14 residues. V was cut by 8 bases and J by 0 bases, with 11 bases left in between. CDR3 residues: CASSRGNSYNEQFF. Here the CDR3 DNA reads TGTGCCAGCTCCCGCGGGAACTCCTACAATGAGCAGTTCTTC.

V and J are TRBV5-6 and TRBJ2-1; 8 nucleotides line up with TRBD2. Germline trimming cut 3 bases from V and 5 bases from J; bases unmatched to any gene: 4. CDR1 is SGHDT, CDR2 YYEEEE, per germline. The CDR3 runs 14 residues. The CDR3 is CASSYYGGDNEQFF. CDR3 DNA: TGTGCCAGCAGCTACTACGGGGGGGACAATGAGCAGTTCTTC.

V is TRBV10-3 and J is TRBJ1-1; maybe TRBD1 (5 bases). The CDR3 is 14 amino acids. The germline gives CDR1 ENHRY, CDR2 SYGVKD. V gave up 3 bases and J gave up 6 bases, with 14 bases separating them. The DNA of the CDR3 is TGTGCCATCAGTGACCCCCGGGACTTGCCTGAAGCTTTCTTT. Translation gives CAISDPRDLPEAFF.

The genes are TRBV5-1 and TRBJ2-7; unclear D gene. Trimming pared 4 bases from V and 3 bases from J, leaving 5 bases between. Germline values: CDR1 SGHRS, CDR2 YFSETQ. The CDR3 has 11 residues. The CDR3 region has the DNA TGCGCCAGCAGCCCCCGCTACGAGCAGTACTTC. Amino acid sequence: CASSPRYEQYF. The whole variable domain, remainder taken from reference TRBV5-1 and TRBJ2-7, is KAGVTQTPRYLIKTRGQQVTLSCSPISGHRSVSWYQQTPGQGLQFLFEYFSETQRNKGNFPGRFSGRQFSNSRSEMNVSTLELGDSALYLCASSPRYEQYFGPGTRLTVT.

This clone occurred once. The chain joins TRBV2 to TRBJ1-5, with 7 bases that match TRBD1. Losses at the gene ends were 6 bases for V and 5 bases for J; bases not matched to a gene: 7. Germline CDR1 and CDR2: SNHLY and FYNNEI. The CDR3 has 14 amino acids. The CDR3 sequence is CASSRGTAYQPQHF. The CDR3 bases are TGTGCCAGCAGCCGCGGGACAGCTTATCAGCCCCAGCATTTT.

This chain joins TRBV19 and TRBJ2-3; maybe TRBD2 (6 bases). CDR3 length: 14 amino acids. Germline V gene lookup returns CDR1 LNHDA and CDR2 SQIVND (reference sequence). The V end lost 5 bases, the J end lost 1 base, and 10 bases lay between the germline ends. The CDR3: CASSLSGGTDTQYF. DNA of the CDR3: TGTGCCAGTAGTCTTAGCGGCGGCACAGATACGCAGTATTTT.

This clone was observed a handful of times. The chain employs TRBV5-1 and TRBJ2-2; 7 nucleotides agree with TRBD1. Germline loops: CDR1 SGHRS, CDR2 YFSETQ. The trim removed 4 bases at V and 8 bases at J, leaving 11 bases unmatched. This CDR3 has 15 amino acids. The CDR3 nucleotides read TGCGCCAGCAGCCAGCAGGGACAGATCCTTGGGGAGCTGTTTTTT. This sequence encodes CASSQQGQILGELFF. Complete variable domain (other parts from reference TRBV5-1 and TRBJ2-2): KAGVTQTPRYLIKTRGQQVTLSCSPISGHRSVSWYQQTPGQGLQFLFEYFSETQRNKGNFPGRFSGRQFSNSRSEMNVSTLELGDSALYLCASSQQGQILGELFFGEGSRLTVL.